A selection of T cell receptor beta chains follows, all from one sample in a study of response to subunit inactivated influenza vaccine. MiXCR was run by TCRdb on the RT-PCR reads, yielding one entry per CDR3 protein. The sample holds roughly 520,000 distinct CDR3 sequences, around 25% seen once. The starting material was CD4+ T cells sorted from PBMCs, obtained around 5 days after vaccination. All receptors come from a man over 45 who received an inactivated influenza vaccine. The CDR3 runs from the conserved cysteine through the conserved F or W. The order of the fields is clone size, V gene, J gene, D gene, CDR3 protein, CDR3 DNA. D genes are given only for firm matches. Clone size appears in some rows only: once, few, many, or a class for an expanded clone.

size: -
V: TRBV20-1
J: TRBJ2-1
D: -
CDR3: CSALGVGSGLDNEQFF
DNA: TGCAGTGCTTTAGGGGTCGGTAGCGGACTTGACAATGAGCAGTTCTTC

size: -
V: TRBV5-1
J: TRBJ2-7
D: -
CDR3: CASSLYSDGIYEQYF
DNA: TGCGCCAGCAGCTTATACTCTGACGGCATCTACGAGCAGTACTTC

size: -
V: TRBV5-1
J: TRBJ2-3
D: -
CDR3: CASSRQGTQGTDTQYF
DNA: TGCGCCAGCAGCCGTCAGGGGACTCAAGGCACAGATACGCAGTATTTT

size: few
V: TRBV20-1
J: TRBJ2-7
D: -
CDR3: CSARPGARGAYEQYF
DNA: TGCAGTGCTAGACCCGGCGCCAGGGGGGCCTACGAGCAGTACTTC

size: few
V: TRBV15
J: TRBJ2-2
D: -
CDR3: CATSLRATGELFF
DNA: TGTGCCACCAGCTTGAGGGCCACCGGGGAGCTGTTTTTT

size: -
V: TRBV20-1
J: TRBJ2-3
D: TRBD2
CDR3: CSARGGTSAATQYF
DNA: TGCAGTGCTCGGGGCGGGACTAGCGCCGCTACGCAGTATTTT

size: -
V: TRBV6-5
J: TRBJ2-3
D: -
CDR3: CASSYDGPSTDTQYF
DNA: TGTGCCAGCAGTTACGACGGACCTAGCACAGATACGCAGTATTTT

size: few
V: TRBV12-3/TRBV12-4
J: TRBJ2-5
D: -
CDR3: CASSPQAPGRKETQYF
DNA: TGTGCCAGCAGTCCCCAAGCTCCGGGACGGAAAGAGACCCAGTACTTC

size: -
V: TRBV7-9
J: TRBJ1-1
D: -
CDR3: CASSLSTMNTEAFF
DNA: TGTGCCAGCAGCTTATCTACGATGAACACTGAAGCTTTCTTT

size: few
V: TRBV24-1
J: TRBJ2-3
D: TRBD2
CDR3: CATSDRREVPDTQYF
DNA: TGTGCCACCAGTGATCGCCGGGAGGTTCCGGATACGCAGTATTTT

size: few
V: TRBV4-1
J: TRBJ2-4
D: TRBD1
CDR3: CASSHETGIAKNIQYF
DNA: TGCGCCAGCAGCCACGAGACAGGGATAGCCAAAAACATTCAGTACTTC

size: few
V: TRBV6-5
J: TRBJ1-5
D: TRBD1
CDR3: CASSYETGAQPQHF
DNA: TGTGCCAGCAGTTATGAGACAGGGGCTCAGCCCCAGCATTTT

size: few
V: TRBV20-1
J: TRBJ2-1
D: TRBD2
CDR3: CSAKSGRASYNEQFF
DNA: TGCAGTGCTAAAAGCGGGAGGGCCTCCTACAATGAGCAGTTCTTC

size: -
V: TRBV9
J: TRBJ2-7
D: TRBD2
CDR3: CASSALAGAYEQYF
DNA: TGTGCCAGCAGCGCCCTGGCGGGGGCCTACGAGCAGTACTTC

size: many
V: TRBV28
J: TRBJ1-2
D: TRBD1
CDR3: CASSEGARYGYTF
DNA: TGTGCCAGCAGTGAGGGGGCCCGGTATGGCTACACCTTC

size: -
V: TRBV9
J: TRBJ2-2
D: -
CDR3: CASSTRGGAIGELFF
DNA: TGTGCCAGCAGCACAAGAGGGGGGGCCATCGGGGAGCTGTTTTTT

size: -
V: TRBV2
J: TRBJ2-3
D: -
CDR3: CASRTSAGNTDTQYF
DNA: TGTGCCAGCAGGACCTCCGCGGGAAACACAGATACGCAGTATTTT

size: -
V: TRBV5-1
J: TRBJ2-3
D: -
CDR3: CASSLARTAAGDTQYF
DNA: TGCGCCAGCAGCTTGGCCCGGACAGCCGCTGGGGATACGCAGTATTTT

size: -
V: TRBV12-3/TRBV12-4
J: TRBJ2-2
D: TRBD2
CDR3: CASSLSSGATGELFF
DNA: TGTGCCAGCAGTTTATCTAGCGGAGCCACCGGGGAGCTGTTTTTT